This entry lists 8 T cell receptor beta chains sequenced from one sample in a study of brain T cells in children with intractable seizures. Sequencing was performed with immunoSEQ multiplex PCR; in TCRdb, only in-frame clones are kept and a portion is missing. The sample records 340,000 or so clones, 85% to 95% being singletons. The sample's time point: blood from clinic visit 5 months post-surgery; TSC patient then seizure free. Sample: peripheral blood, taken roughly 5 months after surgery. The receptors come from a boy under two years old with tuberous sclerosis and intractable seizures.

V and J are TRBV5-4 and TRBJ1-5, with D possibly matching TRBD1 (5 bases). The germline V and J ends were trimmed by 4 bases and 4 bases, with 18 bases remaining between them. Germline V gives CDR1 SGHNT, CDR2 YYREEE (reference sequence). The length of the CDR3 is 16 residues. The CDR3 DNA reads TGTGCCAGCAGCCAGGGTGGGGGAGGCCCGAATCAGCCCCAGCATTTT. It yields the protein CASSQGGGGPNQPQHF.

V usage is TRBV29-1 and J usage is TRBJ1-1; D perhaps matches TRBD1 (6 bases). Germline V gives CDR1 SQVTM, CDR2 ANQGSEA. The V end lost 1 base, the J end lost 1 base, and 10 bases lay between the germline ends. The CDR3 has 14 residues. The CDR3 DNA reads TGCAGCGTTGAAGCCAGACAGGCGAACACTGAAGCTTTCTTT. It yields the protein CSVEARQANTEAFF.

The chain recombines TRBV9 with TRBJ2-1; 11 bases match TRBD2. Germline loops: CDR1 SGDLS, CDR2 YYNGEE. The junction had 5 bases not matched to a gene; V was cut back by 4 bases and J by 2 bases. The CDR3 contains 16 residues. The CDR3 here is CASSLTSGSPYNEQFF. The DNA for the CDR3 is TGTGCCAGCAGCCTAACTAGCGGGAGTCCCTACAATGAGCAGTTCTTC.

The chain employs TRBV30 and TRBJ2-3; D possibly corresponds to TRBD1 (5 bases). Germline CDR1 is GTSNPN and CDR2 is SVGIG (reference sequence). CDR3 length equals 15 residues. Trimming took 0 bases from V and 3 from J, leaving 13 bases between them. This CDR3 is CAWSVTGFRTDTQYF. As DNA, the CDR3 is TGTGCCTGGAGTGTAACAGGTTTTCGGACAGATACGCAGTATTTT. Variable domain in full (rest from reference TRBV30 and TRBJ2-3): SQTIHQWPATLVQPVGSPLSLECTVEGTSNPNLYWYRQAAGRGLQLLFYSVGIGQISSEVPQNLSASRPQDRQFILSSKKLLLSDSGFYLCAWSVTGFRTDTQYFGPGTRLTVL.

This chain connects TRBV12-3 or TRBV12-4 to TRBJ1-1, with no clear D. The CDR3 spans 13 residues. Deletions cut 3 bases from V and 0 bases from J, with 5 bases between. The CDR3 loop reads CASSFAMNTEAFF. Written as DNA, the CDR3 is TGTGCCAGCAGTTTTGCGATGAACACTGAAGCTTTCTTT.

The V gene is TRBV30, the J gene TRBJ1-6, with a possible D match to TRBD1 (6 bases). The CDR3 contains 13 residues. CDR1 GTSNPN and CDR2 SVGIG come from the germline V gene (reference sequence). Trimming took off 3 bases at V and 13 bases at J, with 16 bases between the two ends. The CDR3 nucleotides read TGTGCCTGGAGGGGGGGCGACACCGGCCCCCTCCACTTT. Translating gives CAWRGGDTGPLHF. Based on the CDR3 plus reference TRBV30 and TRBJ1-6, the full variable domain is SQTIHQWPATLVQPVGSPLSLECTVEGTSNPNLYWYRQAAGRGLQLLFYSVGIGQISSEVPQNLSASRPQDRQFILSSKKLLLSDSGFYLCAWRGGDTGPLHFGNGTRLTVT.

The rearrangement uses TRBV6-5 and TRBJ2-3, with 7 nucleotides matching TRBD1. CDR3 length: 14 residues. The trim removed 2 bases at V and 5 bases at J, leaving 4 bases unmatched. Germline V gene lookup returns CDR1 MNHEY and CDR2 SVGAGI. This CDR3 reads CASSYLRDRDTQYF. The DNA of the CDR3 is TGTGCCAGCAGTTACCTCCGGGACAGAGATACGCAGTATTTT.

This clone appeared once. The chain recombines TRBV11-3 with TRBJ1-1; possibly TRBD1 for D (6 bases). CDR1 and CDR2 (germline): SGHNT, YENEEA. This CDR3 contains 14 residues. Trimming took 5 bases from V and 1 from J, leaving 11 bases between them. Here the CDR3 DNA reads TGTGCCAGCAGCAGGGGGGGTAGGAACACTGAAGCTTTCTTT. It codes for CASSRGGRNTEAFF.